The 29 T cell receptor beta chains reported below all come from one sample, sequenced in a study of T cell changes during pregnancy in multiple sclerosis. Clones were sequenced by immunoSEQ multiplex PCR, and TCRdb holds only the in-frame ones, with some missing. This table has 65,000 to 85,000 clones, approximately 91% appearing once. The specimen was peripheral blood, collected in the third trimester of pregnancy. These TCRs come from a female donor with multiple sclerosis, enrolled in a pregnancy study.

Remarks on this clone: The junction shows a germline mismatch at one end, possibly a read error. The V and J genes are TRBV2 and TRBJ1-4; D is possibly TRBD1 (6 bases). The CDR3 spans 11 residues. Germline CDR1 and CDR2: SNHLY and FYNNEI. The CDR3 region is CASGPGQPRLF. CDR3 nucleotide sequence: TGTGCCAGCGGGCCCGGACAGCCCAGGCTTTTT. Variable domain in full (rest from reference TRBV2 and TRBJ1-4): EPEVTQTPSHQVTQMGQEVILRCVPISNHLYFYWYRQILGQKVEFLVSFYNNEISEKSEIFDDQFSVERPDGSNFTLKIRSTKLEDSAMYFCASGPGQPRLFGSGTQLSVL.

This chain links TRBV5-1 with TRBJ1-3, with no clear D. The germline V and J ends were trimmed by 3 bases and 2 bases, with 12 bases remaining between them. The CDR3 covers 15 residues. Per the germline V gene, CDR1 is SGHRS and CDR2 is YFSETQ. In DNA, the CDR3 is TGCGCCAGCAGCTCCGCAGATACGCCTGGAAACACCATATATTTT. It encodes CASSSADTPGNTIYF.

This clone is a singleton in its sample. This chain joins TRBV19 and TRBJ1-1, with TRBD1 matching over 7 bases. The CDR3 extends over 13 amino acids. The germline gives CDR1 LNHDA, CDR2 SQIVND (reference sequence). Losses at the gene ends were 6 bases for V and 0 bases for J; bases not matched to a gene: 1. In DNA form, the CDR3 reads TGTGCCAGTAGGGACAGGATGAACACTGAAGCTTTCTTT. Encoded protein: CASRDRMNTEAFF.

The chain employs TRBV5-1 and TRBJ2-1; the match to TRBD2 covers 9 bases. The CDR3 covers 16 residues. Germline CDR1 SGHRS, CDR2 YFSETQ. V lost 0 bases to trimming and J lost 9 bases; unmatched junction nucleotides: 10. The CDR3 sequence: CASSLAGAGGPGEQFF. The CDR3 DNA reads as TGCGCCAGCAGCTTGGCCGGGGCGGGGGGGCCCGGTGAGCAGTTCTTC.

The chain couples TRBV30 to TRBJ2-2; D remains ambiguous. Germline CDR1 reads GTSNPN; CDR2 reads SVGIG (reference sequence). This CDR3 contains 11 residues. Between the trimmed V and J ends, which lost 1 base and 16 bases, there was a span of 13 bases. CDR3 sequence reads: CAWSDLLMRFF. The CDR3 nucleotides are TGTGCCTGGAGTGACCTACTGATGCGGTTTTTT.

The chain recombines TRBV9 with TRBJ2-6; 7 bases map to TRBD1. Trimming cost V 4 bases and J 0 bases; bases outside gene matches: 13. CDR1 and CDR2 from the germline V gene are SGDLS and YYNGEE. The CDR3 contains 19 residues. CDR3 DNA sequence: TGTGCCAGCAGCTTGAACCGGGACAGCATGCTCTCTGGGGCCAACGTCCTGACTTTC. Protein: CASSLNRDSMLSGANVLTF.

This clone was picked up a small number of times. The genes are TRBV6-6 and TRBJ1-1; the D gene is possibly TRBD1 (6 bases). Deletions cut 8 bases from V and 5 bases from J, with 12 bases between. The CDR3 is 12 amino acids. Per germline, CDR1 MNHNY and CDR2 SVGAGI (reference sequence). CDR3 loop: CASRGARTEAFF. The CDR3 region has the DNA TGTGCCAGCCGGGGGGCGCGGACTGAAGCTTTCTTT.

J is TRBJ1-2 and V is TRBV5-1; D call uncertain. The CDR3 has 15 residues. Trimming removed 1 base from V and 1 base from J, with 11 bases in between. Germline CDR1 SGHRS, CDR2 YFSETQ. DNA for the CDR3: TGCGCCAGCAGCTTGATCGGTCGAGATAACTATGGCTACACCTTC. This encodes CASSLIGRDNYGYTF.

The chain recombines TRBV7-2 with TRBJ2-1, with 14 nucleotides matching TRBD2. Looked up from germline, CDR1 is SGHTA and CDR2 is FQGNSA. CDR3 length equals 16 residues. J lost 10 bases, V lost 2 bases, and 7 bases had no gene match. CDR3 region: CASSLLGLAGAWEQFF. In nucleotides, the CDR3 is TGTGCCAGCAGCTTACTGGGACTAGCGGGGGCCTGGGAGCAGTTCTTC.

The rearrangement joins TRBV4-1 to TRBJ2-1; 9 bases are shared with TRBD2. The CDR3 sequence is 18 residues long. Germline CDR1 MGHRA, CDR2 YSYEKL. V shed 0 bases, J shed 6 bases, and the junction held 12 bases outside the gene matches. CDR3 sequence: CASSQDLAWRGGRNEQFF. CDR3 coding DNA: TGCGCCAGCAGCCAAGATTTGGCGTGGCGGGGGGGCCGCAATGAGCAGTTCTTC.

This rearrangement joins TRBV27 to TRBJ1-1, with TRBD1 matching 7 bases. The length of the CDR3 is 14 residues. The germline CDR1 and CDR2 sequences are MNHEY and SMNVEV (reference sequence). Trimming at V came to 6 bases and at J to 1 base, leaving 5 bases not matched to a gene. This CDR3 is CASSSHRGNTEAFF. As DNA, the CDR3 is TGTGCCAGCAGCTCCCACAGGGGGAACACTGAAGCTTTCTTT.

This chain links TRBV11-2 with TRBJ1-1; D perhaps matches TRBD1 (6 bases). V was pared by 5 bases and J by 1 base, with 8 bases between. CDR3 length: 13 residues. The germline V gene has CDR1 SGHAT and CDR2 FQNNGV. CDR3 sequence: CASSGQQNTEAFF. As DNA, the CDR3 is TGTGCCAGCAGCGGACAGCAGAACACTGAAGCTTTCTTT.

The CDR3 loop reads CASSLYYSYEQYF. Here the CDR3 DNA reads TGTGCCAGCAGCTTATACTACTCCTACGAGCAGTACTTC. The chain uses TRBV7-8 and TRBJ2-7, with unresolved D. Germline CDR1 and CDR2: SGHVS and FQNEAQ. Trimming removed 2 bases at V and 0 bases at J, with 5 bases between. CDR3 length: 13 residues.

V gene TRBV10-3 combines with J gene TRBJ2-2, with 8 bases aligning to TRBD1. This CDR3 has 17 residues. Looked up from germline, CDR1 is ENHRY and CDR2 is SYGVKD. With V trimmed by 0 bases and J by 6 bases, 9 bases remained unmatched. The CDR3 sequence is CAISESAGQGGAGELFF. The CDR3 DNA reads as TGTGCCATCAGTGAGTCTGCAGGACAGGGAGGCGCCGGGGAGCTGTTTTTT.

The chain joins TRBV2 to TRBJ2-7; D is perhaps TRBD1 (7 bases). V lost 8 bases and J lost 2, with 16 bases in between. This CDR3 contains 14 residues. CDR1 and CDR2 (germline): SNHLY, FYNNEI. The CDR3 DNA reads as TGTGCCAGCGAACCGGACAGGACTACCTACGAGCAGTACTTC. Encoded protein: CASEPDRTTYEQYF.

The chain has TRBV7-2 and TRBJ2-4; no reliable D call. The CDR3 consists of 14 residues. Looked up from germline, CDR1 is SGHTA and CDR2 is FQGNSA. Deletions cut 4 bases from V and 2 bases from J, with 9 bases between. CDR3 sequence: CASSYGTTKNIQYF. CDR3 nucleotide sequence: TGTGCCAGCAGCTATGGCACCACCAAAAACATTCAGTACTTC.

The rearrangement uses TRBV28 and TRBJ2-5; TRBD2 matches at 7 bases. This CDR3 is 14 amino acids long. The V gene's germline CDR1 is MDHEN and CDR2 SYDVKM. Losses at the gene ends were 5 bases for V and 5 bases for J; bases not matched to a gene: 8. The CDR3 is CASSRAGIWETQYF. The CDR3 region has the DNA TGTGCCAGCAGTAGAGCGGGGATATGGGAGACCCAGTACTTC.

The V call is TRBV6-5, the J call TRBJ2-7, with D maybe TRBD2 (5 bases). The V and J ends lost 0 bases and 1 base respectively, with 7 bases between them. CDR3 size: 14 residues. Germline V gene data show CDR1 as MNHEY and CDR2 as SVGAGI. Here the CDR3 reads CASSYSSGSYEQYF. CDR3 nucleotides: TGTGCCAGCAGTTACTCGAGCGGATCCTACGAGCAGTACTTC.

This clone occurred a few times. V and J are TRBV5-5 and TRBJ2-7; no firm D call. CDR3 length: 15 amino acids. Trimming removed 0 bases from V and 0 bases from J, with 10 bases in between. Germline assignment: CDR1 SGHKS and CDR2 YYEKEE (reference sequence). CDR3 in amino acids: CASSLAETYSYEQYF. In DNA, the CDR3 is TGTGCCAGCAGCTTGGCCGAGACTTACTCCTACGAGCAGTACTTC.

The J gene is TRBJ1-2, the V gene TRBV7-2; no clear D. This CDR3 spans 13 amino acids. CDR1 and CDR2 from the germline V gene are SGHTA and FQGNSA. Trimming removed 5 bases from V and 0 bases from J, with 7 bases in between. CDR3 residues: CASSPGANYGYTF. The CDR3 region has the DNA TGTGCCAGCAGCCCCGGAGCTAACTATGGCTACACCTTC.

This chain connects TRBV2 to TRBJ1-3, with no clear D. V dropped 1 base and J dropped 6 bases, with 10 bases sitting between them. The V gene's germline CDR1 is SNHLY and CDR2 FYNNEI. This CDR3 region has 14 residues. The CDR3 nucleotides are TGTGCCAGCAGTGAAGTAGCGTCATTAAACACCATATATTTT. Translation gives CASSEVASLNTIYF.

V gene TRBV5-1 combines with J gene TRBJ2-3, with TRBD2 matching 7 bases. Losses at the gene ends were 5 bases for V and 6 bases for J; bases not matched to a gene: 6. Germline assignment: CDR1 SGHRS and CDR2 YFSETQ. This CDR3 comprises 13 residues. The CDR3 DNA reads TGCGCCAGCAGTAGGACTAGTGCGGATACGCAGTATTTT. Protein product: CASSRTSADTQYF.

V usage is TRBV5-5 and J usage is TRBJ2-5, with D possibly matching TRBD2 (5 bases). V lost 2 bases and J 5 bases, leaving 13 bases between the germline ends. Looked up from germline, CDR1 is SGHKS and CDR2 is YYEKEE (reference sequence). The CDR3 is 14 amino acids. CDR3 coding DNA: TGTGCCAGCAGCTTTTCAGGACCGGGGGAGACCCAGTACTTC. Its protein is CASSFSGPGETQYF.

This chain links TRBV18 with TRBJ1-1; 8 nucleotides line up with TRBD1. V lost 3 bases and J lost 3; bases outside the gene matches: 12. The CDR3 extends over 17 amino acids. Looked up from germline, CDR1 is KGHSH and CDR2 is LQKENI. This chain's CDR3 is CASSPRKAGTGHTEAFF. CDR3 sequence (DNA): TGTGCCAGCTCACCGCGAAAAGCCGGGACAGGCCACACTGAAGCTTTCTTT. Together with reference TRBV18 and TRBJ1-1, the CDR3 gives the full variable domain: NAGVMQNPRHLVRRRGQEARLRCSPMKGHSHVYWYRQLPEEGLKFMVYLQKENIIDESGMPKERFSAEFPKEGPSILRIQQVVRGDSAAYFCASSPRKAGTGHTEAFFGQGTRLTVV.

The V call is TRBV6-6, the J call TRBJ1-5; a weak D match, TRBD1 (5 bases). The germline gives CDR1 MNHNY, CDR2 SVGAGI (reference sequence). V was cut by 4 bases and J by 3 bases, with 13 bases left in between. The CDR3 is 15 amino acids. CDR3 protein: CASSFDLRVNQPQHF. The CDR3 nucleotides read TGTGCCAGCAGTTTCGACCTCAGGGTCAATCAGCCCCAGCATTTT.

The table lists this clone with a count of one. The chain combines TRBV25-1 with TRBJ1-4; D remains ambiguous. The CDR3 is 14 amino acids. Germline V gene sequence: CDR1 MGHDK, CDR2 SYGVNS. V shed 3 bases and J shed 8 bases, with 13 bases lying between them. Written as DNA, the CDR3 is TGTGCCAGCAGTGATACCCTCGGAGGGGAAAAACTGTTTTTT. Its protein product is CASSDTLGGEKLFF.

The chain recombines TRBV11-3 with TRBJ2-3, with D possibly TRBD1 on 6 matching bases. The CDR3 loop spans 15 amino acids. Trimming shortened V by 1 base and J by 4 bases, and 12 bases separated the two germline ends. Germline-derived CDR1 and CDR2 are SGHNT and YENEEA. The CDR3 loop reads CASSLGGRGPDTQYF. DNA for the CDR3: TGTGCCAGCAGCTTAGGTGGCAGGGGACCAGATACGCAGTATTTT.

The chain is built from TRBV7-2 and TRBJ1-2; D unclear. The CDR3 sequence is 15 residues long. Per the germline V gene, CDR1 is SGHTA and CDR2 is FQGNSA. Trimming left V 1 base short and J 5 bases short, with 14 bases between. The CDR3 bases are TGTGCCAGCAGCTTAGTGAGAGGGCTGGTATATGGCTACACCTTC. Protein product: CASSLVRGLVYGYTF.

The chain carries TRBV20-1 and TRBJ2-7; 9 positions match TRBD2. In germline, CDR1 is DFQATT, CDR2 SNEGSKA (reference sequence). The junction had 7 bases not matched to a gene; V was cut back by 4 bases and J by 12 bases. The CDR3 covers 11 residues. The CDR3 loop is CSATGTSRRYF. As DNA, the CDR3 is TGCAGTGCTACCGGGACTAGCCGGCGGTACTTC.